This T cell receptor (beta chain) was observed in a study of blood T cell repertoires in COVID-19. V dropped 4 bases and J dropped 6; count of bases not matched to a gene: 8. The CDR3 contains 16 residues. Germline V gene lookup returns CDR1 LNHDA and CDR2 SQIVND (reference sequence). Clones were read by immunoSEQ multiplex PCR, and TCRdb kept only the in-frame ones, dropping some. The sample lists tens of thousands of clones; 90% were seen once. This receptor was taken from a woman of 80 years or more with active or convalescent COVID-19. Sequences were obtained from peripheral blood. The chain employs TRBV19 and TRBJ1-5; 11 bases map to TRBD1. In nucleotides, the CDR3 is TGTGCCAGTAGTAGAGGGACAGGGGGGTTCTCTCAGCCCCAGCATTTT. This translates into CASSRGTGGFSQPQHF. The complete variable domain, with remaining parts taken from reference TRBV19 and TRBJ1-5, reads DGGITQSPKYLFRKEGQNVTLSCEQNLNHDAMYWYRQDPGQGLRLIYYSQIVNDFQKGDIAEGYSVSREKKESFPLTVTSAQKNPTAFYLCASSRGTGGFSQPQHFGDGTRLSIL.